This TCR beta chain was sequenced during a study of blood T cell repertoires in COVID-19. Germline lookup yields CDR1 SGHDN and CDR2 FVKESK. Between the trimmed V and J ends, which lost 1 base and 4 bases, there was a span of 8 bases. CDR3 length equals 14 residues. Measured with immunoSEQ multiplex PCR; TCRdb has only the in-frame clones, and not every one. The data show 180,000 or so clones, about 82% seen once. This clone was picked up a small number of times. The chain combines TRBV14 with TRBJ2-1; tentative D call: TRBD2 (6 bases). The clonotype was recovered from a woman between 25 and 40 years old who had recovered from COVID-19. The specimen sequenced was PBMCs or T cells enriched from blood (not recorded which). This chain's CDR3 is CASSQVLAYNEQFF. In nucleotides, the CDR3 is TGTGCCAGCAGCCAAGTACTAGCTTACAATGAGCAGTTCTTC.